This T cell receptor beta chain was observed in a study of spatial heterogeneity in lung cancer. As for the study in general: A consistent excess of beta-chain over alpha-chain sequences was detected. An average of more than ten raw reads was observed per unique TCR and UMI combination.

Ten or more counts support this clonotype. Time point denoted: sample taken at primary tumor resection. The donor population consisted of more than 55 patients with untreated, early-stage non-small cell lung cancer. Tumor, nontumor lung or frozen PBMC supplied whole RNA that was sequenced unsorted. TCRdb used MiXCR to reprocess the 5' RACE reads, holding one entry per CDR3 protein. The sample lists roughly 39,000 distinct CDR3 sequences, over 6.5% occurring once. CDR1 and CDR2 from the germline V gene are SGHTA and FQGNSA. The length of the CDR3 is 13 residues. Trimming removed 1 base at V and 11 bases at J, with 9 bases between.

The clonotype was recovered from a female donor with early-stage non-small cell lung cancer. The chain recombines TRBV7-2 with TRBJ1-6; D perhaps matches TRBD1 (5 bases). This specimen consisted of PBMCs, obtained at surgery. This chain's CDR3 is CASSLGAGPPLHF. The CDR3 DNA sequence: TGTGCCAGCAGCTTAGGCGCAGGGCCACCCCTCCACTTT.